This note documents a single T cell receptor beta chain sequence. What it binds is unknown. CDR3 length equals 15 residues. Trimming removed 4 bases from V and 1 base from J; junction bases left unmatched: 6. Germline lookup yields CDR1 MNHEY and CDR2 SVGAGI. The PCR employed 60 Vbeta primers together with 13 Jbeta primers. Profiled with immunoSEQ multiplex PCR; TCRdb holds only in-frame clones, not every one. In the table there are about 98,000 clones, about 81% of which are singletons. The entry originates in a study of cytomegalovirus exposure and HLA in healthy donors. Findings and limits, study-wide: An analysis that came later showed most CMV-associated TCR beta chains appearing HLA-restricted. There was a cluster of highly shared sequence variants that was likely a sequencing artifact.

This clonotype was sampled from a man in his forties or fifties in good health and CMV-seronegative. This chain joins TRBV6-5 and TRBJ2-5, with TRBD1 identical over 7 bases. Specimen: PBMCs. The CDR3 sequence is CASSLGQRSQETQYF. In DNA, the CDR3 is TGTGCCAGCAGTTTGGGACAGAGAAGCCAAGAGACCCAGTACTTC.